These T cell receptor beta chains were read from a single sample in a study of blood T cell repertoires in COVID-19. TCRdb's table, derived via immunoSEQ multiplex PCR, lists solely in-frame clones and lacks some. The data contain some 350,000 clones, roughly 87% of them singletons. Sequenced sample: PBMCs or T cells enriched from blood (not recorded which). The receptors come from a woman between 25 and 40 years old who had recovered from COVID-19. The CDR3 runs from the conserved cysteine through the conserved F or W. A D gene is named only where the DNA matches it firmly. Clone sizes are given selectively: once, few, many, or a class where the clone is expanded.

TRBD2,-,TRBV10-2,TRBJ2-3,CASKAGGPSDTQYF,TGCGCCAGCAAGGCGGGAGGGCCTTCTGATACGCAGTATTTT
TRBD1,-,TRBV2,TRBJ2-7,CASRDRASYEQYF,TGTGCCAGCAGGGACAGGGCCTCCTACGAGCAGTACTTC
-,-,TRBV13,TRBJ2-2,CASSLVRGTGELFF,TGTGCCAGCAGCTTAGTTCGGGGAACCGGGGAGCTGTTTTTT
TRBD1,-,TRBV9,TRBJ1-3,CASSGGQGAGNTIYF,TGTGCCAGCAGCGGGGGACAGGGGGCGGGAAACACCATATATTTT
-,-,TRBV12-3/TRBV12-4,TRBJ2-2,CASTSRAGELFF,TGTGCCAGCACCAGCAGGGCCGGGGAGCTGTTTTTT
TRBD1,-,TRBV11-2,TRBJ2-1,CASSLDRNNEQFF,TGTGCCAGCAGCTTGGACAGGAACAATGAGCAGTTCTTC
TRBD2,-,TRBV18,TRBJ2-3,CASSPGLPGDTQYF,TGTGCCAGCTCACCGGGACTACCAGGAGATACGCAGTATTTT
-,once,TRBV6-6,TRBJ2-6,CACMASGANVLTF,TGTGCCTGCATGGCCTCTGGGGCCAACGTCCTGACTTTC
TRBD2,-,TRBV7-9,TRBJ2-7,CASSTVAGGDEQYF,TGTGCCAGCAGCACTGTAGCGGGAGGGGACGAGCAGTACTTC
-,-,TRBV5-4,TRBJ2-3,CASSFGQGGTDTQYF,TGTGCCAGCAGCTTCGGGCAGGGTGGCACAGATACGCAGTATTTT
TRBD1,-,TRBV29-1,TRBJ1-2,CSVGATGNYGYTF,TGCAGCGTTGGAGCGACAGGGAACTATGGCTACACCTTC
TRBD1,-,TRBV3-1/TRBV3-2,TRBJ2-1,CASSHTVQGAYEQFF,TGTGCCAGCAGCCACACCGTACAGGGGGCTTATGAGCAGTTCTTC
-,-,TRBV6-1,TRBJ1-3,CASSERGTGNTIYF,TGTGCCAGCAGTGAAAGGGGGACGGGAAACACCATATATTTT
-,-,TRBV11-2,TRBJ2-2,CASSLYPGVNTGELFF,TGTGCCAGCAGCTTATATCCAGGCGTGAACACCGGGGAGCTGTTTTTT
TRBD1,-,TRBV11-3,TRBJ1-1,CASSFTGGTEAFF,TGTGCCAGCAGCTTCACAGGGGGCACTGAAGCTTTCTTT
-,-,TRBV6-5,TRBJ2-2,CASSYSLALNTGELFF,TGTGCCAGCAGTTACTCCCTAGCCCTTAACACCGGGGAGCTGTTTTTT
TRBD1,-,TRBV11-2,TRBJ2-7,CASSYRDRNYEQYF,TGTGCCAGCAGCTACCGGGACAGGAACTACGAGCAGTACTTC
-,many,TRBV28,TRBJ1-5,CASSFLGSGPGEPQHF,TGTGCCAGCAGTTTTTTAGGGTCGGGCCCCGGGGAGCCCCAGCATTTT
TRBD2,-,TRBV7-9,TRBJ2-1,CASSLASTSGRGKFF,TGTGCCAGCAGCTTAGCGTCGACTAGCGGGAGGGGGAAGTTCTTC
-,-,TRBV7-8,TRBJ1-3,CASSSGGFGNTIYF,TGTGCCAGCAGCTCGGGGGGCTTTGGAAACACCATATATTTT
-,-,TRBV28,TRBJ2-7,CASRGSGWPSYEQYF,TGTGCCAGCAGAGGGAGCGGGTGGCCCTCCTACGAGCAGTACTTC
-,-,TRBV15,TRBJ1-2,CATSSRAEGYGYTF,TGTGCCACCAGCAGCCGAGCGGAGGGCTATGGCTACACCTTC
-,-,TRBV2,TRBJ2-2,CASRAPGTGELFF,TGTGCCAGCAGGGCCCCAGGCACCGGGGAGCTGTTTTTT
-,-,TRBV28,TRBJ2-1,CASTLYNEQFF,TGTGCCAGCACCCTTTACAATGAGCAGTTCTTC